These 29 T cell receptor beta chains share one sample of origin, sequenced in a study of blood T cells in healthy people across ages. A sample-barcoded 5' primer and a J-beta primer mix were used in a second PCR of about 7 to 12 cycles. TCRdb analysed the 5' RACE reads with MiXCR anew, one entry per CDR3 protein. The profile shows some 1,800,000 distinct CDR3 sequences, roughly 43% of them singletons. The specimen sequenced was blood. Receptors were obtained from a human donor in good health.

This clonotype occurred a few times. This chain's CDR3 is CASSYAGPSWVYNEQFF. The CDR3 DNA reads TGTGCCAGCAGTTACGCAGGACCGAGCTGGGTCTACAATGAGCAGTTCTTC. The V and J genes are TRBV6-5 and TRBJ2-1; D remains ambiguous. Deletions cut 2 bases from V and 3 bases from J, with 17 bases between. The CDR3 runs 17 residues. From germline, CDR1 is MNHEY and CDR2 SVGAGI.

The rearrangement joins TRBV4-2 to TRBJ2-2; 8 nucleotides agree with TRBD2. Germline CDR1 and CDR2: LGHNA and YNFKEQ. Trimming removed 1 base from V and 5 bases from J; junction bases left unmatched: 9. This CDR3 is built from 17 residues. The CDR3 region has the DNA TGTGCCAGCAGCCAAGCTCGCGGGGGGTCAGAAACCGGGGAGCTGTTTTTT. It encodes CASSQARGGSETGELFF.

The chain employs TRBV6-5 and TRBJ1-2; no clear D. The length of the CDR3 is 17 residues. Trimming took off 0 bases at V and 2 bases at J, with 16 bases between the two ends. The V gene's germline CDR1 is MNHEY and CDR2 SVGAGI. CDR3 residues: CASSYSGGTLLNYGYTF. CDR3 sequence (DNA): TGTGCCAGCAGTTACTCCGGAGGTACACTTTTGAACTATGGCTACACCTTC.

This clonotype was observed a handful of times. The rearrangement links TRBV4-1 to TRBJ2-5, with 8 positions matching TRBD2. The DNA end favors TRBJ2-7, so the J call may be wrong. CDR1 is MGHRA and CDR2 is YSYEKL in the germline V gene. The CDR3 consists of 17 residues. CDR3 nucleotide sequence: TGCGCCAGCAGCCAATATCCGGGACTAGGTGAGCGGGTCGAGCAGTACTTC. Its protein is CASSQYPGLGERVEQYF.

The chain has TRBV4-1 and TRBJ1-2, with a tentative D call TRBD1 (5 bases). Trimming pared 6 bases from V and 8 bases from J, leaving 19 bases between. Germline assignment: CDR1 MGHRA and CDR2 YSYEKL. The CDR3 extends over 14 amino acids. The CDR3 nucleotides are TGCGCCAGCAGGGGGGTCCGGATAGGGGAAGGCTACACCTTC. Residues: CASRGVRIGEGYTF.

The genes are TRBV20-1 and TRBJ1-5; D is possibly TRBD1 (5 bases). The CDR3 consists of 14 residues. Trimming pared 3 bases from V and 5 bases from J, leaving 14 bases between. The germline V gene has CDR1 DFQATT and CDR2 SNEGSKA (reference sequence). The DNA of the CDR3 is TGCAGTGCTAGTGAAGACAGAACTTATCAGCCCCAGCATTTT. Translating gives CSASEDRTYQPQHF.

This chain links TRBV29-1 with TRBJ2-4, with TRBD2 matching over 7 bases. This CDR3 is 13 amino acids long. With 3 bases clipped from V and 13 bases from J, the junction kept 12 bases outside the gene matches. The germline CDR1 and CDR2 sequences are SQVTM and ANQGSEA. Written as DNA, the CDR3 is TGCAGCGTTGATGTCCGGGGGGTCAATGAGCAGTACTTC. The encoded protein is CSVDVRGVNEQYF.

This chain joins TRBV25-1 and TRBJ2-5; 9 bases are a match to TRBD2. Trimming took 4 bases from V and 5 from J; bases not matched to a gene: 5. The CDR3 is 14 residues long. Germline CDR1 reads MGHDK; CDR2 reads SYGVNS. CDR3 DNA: TGTGCCAGCAGTGTGGGACTAGCTGTTGAGACCCAGTACTTC. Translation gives CASSVGLAVETQYF.

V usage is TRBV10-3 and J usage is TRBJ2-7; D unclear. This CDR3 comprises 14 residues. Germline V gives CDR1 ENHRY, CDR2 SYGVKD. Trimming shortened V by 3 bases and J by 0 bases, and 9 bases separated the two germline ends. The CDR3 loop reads CAISEGKSSYEQYF. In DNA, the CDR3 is TGTGCCATCAGTGAAGGCAAAAGCTCCTACGAGCAGTACTTC.

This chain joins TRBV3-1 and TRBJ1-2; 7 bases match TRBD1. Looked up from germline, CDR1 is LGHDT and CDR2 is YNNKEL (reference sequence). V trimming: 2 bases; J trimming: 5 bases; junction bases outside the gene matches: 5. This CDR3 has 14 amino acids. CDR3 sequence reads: CASSQTTGSYGYTF. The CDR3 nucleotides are TGTGCCAGCAGCCAAACGACAGGGTCATATGGCTACACCTTC.

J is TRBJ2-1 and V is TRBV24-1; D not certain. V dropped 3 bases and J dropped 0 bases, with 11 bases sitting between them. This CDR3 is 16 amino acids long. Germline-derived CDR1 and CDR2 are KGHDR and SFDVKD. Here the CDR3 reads CATSDTTGISYNEQFF. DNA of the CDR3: TGTGCCACCAGTGATACGACTGGAATCTCCTACAATGAGCAGTTCTTC.

The CDR3 nucleotides are TGTGCCAGCAGCCCGCGAGGGGTCAGCCCCACTTATGGCTACACCTTC. Protein sequence: CASSPRGVSPTYGYTF. The genes are TRBV7-2 and TRBJ1-2; TRBD1 is a possible D gene (5 bases). CDR3 length: 16 amino acids. Germline assignment: CDR1 SGHTA and CDR2 FQGNSA. The V and J ends lost 5 bases and 5 bases respectively, with 21 bases between them.

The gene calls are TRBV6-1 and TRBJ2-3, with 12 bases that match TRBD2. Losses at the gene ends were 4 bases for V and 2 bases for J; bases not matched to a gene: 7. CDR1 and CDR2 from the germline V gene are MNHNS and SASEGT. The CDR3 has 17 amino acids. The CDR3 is CASSGWTSGDHTDTQYF. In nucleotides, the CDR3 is TGTGCCAGCAGTGGTTGGACTAGCGGGGACCACACAGATACGCAGTATTTT.

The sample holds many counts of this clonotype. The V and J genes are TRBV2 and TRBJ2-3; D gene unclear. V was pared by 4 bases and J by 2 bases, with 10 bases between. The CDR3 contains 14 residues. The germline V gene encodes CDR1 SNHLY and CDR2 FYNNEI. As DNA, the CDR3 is TGTGCCAGCAGTGTAGGTAGCACCACAGATACGCAGTATTTT. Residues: CASSVGSTTDTQYF.

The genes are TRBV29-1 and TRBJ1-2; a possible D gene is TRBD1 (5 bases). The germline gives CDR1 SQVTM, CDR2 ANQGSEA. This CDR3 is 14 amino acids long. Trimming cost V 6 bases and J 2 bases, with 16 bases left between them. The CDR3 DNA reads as TGCAGCGTCACCCAGGGAGAGGGGAACTATGGCTACACCTTC. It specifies CSVTQGEGNYGYTF.

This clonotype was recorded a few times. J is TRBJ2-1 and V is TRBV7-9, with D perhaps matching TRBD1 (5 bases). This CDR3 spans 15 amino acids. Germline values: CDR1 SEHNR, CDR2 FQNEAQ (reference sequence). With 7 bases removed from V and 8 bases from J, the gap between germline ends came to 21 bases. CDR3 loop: CASTIGLNWGDEQFF. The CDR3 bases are TGTGCCAGCACCATAGGGCTCAACTGGGGCGATGAGCAGTTCTTC.

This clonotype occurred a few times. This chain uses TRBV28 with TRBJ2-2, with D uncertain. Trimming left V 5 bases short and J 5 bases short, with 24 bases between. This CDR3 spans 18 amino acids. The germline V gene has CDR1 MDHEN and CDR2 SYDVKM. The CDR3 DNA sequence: TGTGCCAGCAGTCTTGGATTCAGGTTGGGGAAAGGGACCGGGGAGCTGTTTTTT. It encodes CASSLGFRLGKGTGELFF.

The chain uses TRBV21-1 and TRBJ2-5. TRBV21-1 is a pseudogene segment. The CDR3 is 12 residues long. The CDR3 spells CAGLRDKETQYF. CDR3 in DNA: TGTGCCGGCCTTAGAGACAAAGAGACCCAGTACTTC.

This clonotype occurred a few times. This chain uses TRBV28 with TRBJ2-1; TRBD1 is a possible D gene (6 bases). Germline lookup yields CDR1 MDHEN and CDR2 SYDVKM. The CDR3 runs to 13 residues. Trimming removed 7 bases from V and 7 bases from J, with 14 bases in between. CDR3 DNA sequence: TGTGCCAGCATCACCCAGGGGATTAATGAGCAGTTCTTC. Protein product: CASITQGINEQFF.

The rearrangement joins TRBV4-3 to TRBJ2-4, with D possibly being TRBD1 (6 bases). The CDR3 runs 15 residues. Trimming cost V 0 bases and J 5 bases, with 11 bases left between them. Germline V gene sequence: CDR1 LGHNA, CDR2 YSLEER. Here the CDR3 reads CASSQEGTRENIQYF. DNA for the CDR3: TGCGCCAGCAGCCAAGAAGGGACAAGAGAAAACATTCAGTACTTC.

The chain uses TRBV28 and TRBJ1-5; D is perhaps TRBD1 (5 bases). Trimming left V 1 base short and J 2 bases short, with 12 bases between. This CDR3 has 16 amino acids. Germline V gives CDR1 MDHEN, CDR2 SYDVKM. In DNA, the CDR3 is TGTGCCAGCAGTTTATCGGCAGGGATAGGCAATCAGCCCCAGCATTTT. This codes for CASSLSAGIGNQPQHF. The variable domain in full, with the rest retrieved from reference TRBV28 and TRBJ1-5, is DVKVTQSSRYLVKRTGEKVFLECVQDMDHENMFWYRQDPGLGLRLIYFSYDVKMKEKGDIPEGYSVSREKKERFSLILESASTNQTSMYLCASSLSAGIGNQPQHFGDGTRLSIL.

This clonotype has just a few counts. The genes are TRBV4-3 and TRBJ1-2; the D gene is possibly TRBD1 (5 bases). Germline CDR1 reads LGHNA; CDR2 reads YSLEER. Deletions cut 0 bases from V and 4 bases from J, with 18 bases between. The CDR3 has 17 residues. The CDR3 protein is CASSQDITRQFLYGYTF. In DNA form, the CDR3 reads TGCGCCAGCAGCCAAGATATCACCCGACAGTTCCTCTATGGCTACACCTTC.

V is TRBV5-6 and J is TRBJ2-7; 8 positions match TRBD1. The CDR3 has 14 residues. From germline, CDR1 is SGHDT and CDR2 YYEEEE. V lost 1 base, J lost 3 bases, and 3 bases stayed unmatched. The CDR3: CASSLTGGHYEQYF. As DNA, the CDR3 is TGTGCCAGCAGCTTGACAGGGGGACACTACGAGCAGTACTTC.

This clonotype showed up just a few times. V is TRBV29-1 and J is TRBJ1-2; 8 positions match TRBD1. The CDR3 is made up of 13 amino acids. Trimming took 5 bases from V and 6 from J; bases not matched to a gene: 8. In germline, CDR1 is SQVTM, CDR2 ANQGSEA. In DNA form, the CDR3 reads TGCAGCGTTAAACTAACAGGGGGTCATGGCTACACCTTC. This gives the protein CSVKLTGGHGYTF.

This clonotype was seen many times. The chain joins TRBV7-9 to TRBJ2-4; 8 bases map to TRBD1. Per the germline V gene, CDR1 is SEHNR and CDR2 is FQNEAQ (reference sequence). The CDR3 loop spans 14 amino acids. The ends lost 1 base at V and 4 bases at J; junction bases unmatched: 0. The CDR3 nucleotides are TGTGCCAGCAGCTTAGGACAGGGGAAAAACATTCAGTACTTC. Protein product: CASSLGQGKNIQYF.

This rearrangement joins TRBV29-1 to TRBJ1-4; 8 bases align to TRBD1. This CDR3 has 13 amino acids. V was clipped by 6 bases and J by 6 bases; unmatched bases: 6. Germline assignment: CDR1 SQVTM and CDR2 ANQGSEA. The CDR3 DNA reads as TGCAGCGTCGAAAAACAGGGGGATGAAAAACTGTTTTTT. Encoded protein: CSVEKQGDEKLFF.

CDR3 sequence reads: CASIDRGSYGYTF. CDR3 nucleotide sequence: TGTGCCAGCATAGATCGTGGATCCTATGGCTACACCTTC. The J gene is TRBJ1-2, the V gene TRBV2, with D hard to call. Germline V gene sequence: CDR1 SNHLY, CDR2 FYNNEI. Trimming left V 7 bases short and J 4 bases short, with 13 bases between. CDR3 length: 13 amino acids.

The CDR3 reads CASSLSAGGWGYTF. CDR3 in DNA: TGTGCCAGCAGTTTATCGGCAGGGGGATGGGGCTACACCTTC. The V call is TRBV28, the J call TRBJ1-2; 7 bases match TRBD1. CDR1 and CDR2 from the germline V gene are MDHEN and SYDVKM. The CDR3 has 14 amino acids. Trimming took 1 base from V and 8 from J; bases not matched to a gene: 7.

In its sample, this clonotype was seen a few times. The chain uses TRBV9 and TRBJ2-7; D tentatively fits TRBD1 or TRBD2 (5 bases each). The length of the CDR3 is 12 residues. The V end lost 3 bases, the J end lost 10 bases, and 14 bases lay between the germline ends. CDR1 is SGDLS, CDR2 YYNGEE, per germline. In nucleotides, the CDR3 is TGTGCCAGCAGCGGACCCGGGACGTCCCAGTACTTC. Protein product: CASSGPGTSQYF.